This passage covers 23 T cell receptor beta chains from one sample sequenced in a study of OX40 agonist ivuxolimab in advanced cancers. Some clones are missing from TCRdb's copy, which holds only in-frame ones; the method was immunoSEQ multiplex PCR. The data show more than 60,000 clones, around 82% seen once. The sequenced sample was CD4+ or CD8+ T cells sorted from blood, obtained in a trial of the OX40 agonist ivuxolimab. The receptor set was obtained from an adult with an advanced solid tumor such as melanoma, head and neck, liver or kidney cancer.

A single count supports this clone. The chain recombines TRBV29-1 with TRBJ1-1, with D unclear. Germline V gene sequence: CDR1 SQVTM, CDR2 ANQGSEA. The CDR3 loop spans 13 amino acids. The CDR3: CARSAGRDTEAFF. CDR3 nucleotide sequence: TGCGCAAGGTCGGCGGGGAGGGACACTGAAGCTTTCTTT. Filled out from reference TRBV29-1 and TRBJ1-1, the complete variable domain reads SAVISQKPSRDICQRGTSLTIQCQVDSQVTMMFWYRQQPGQSLTLIATANQGSEATYESGFVIDKFPISRPNLTFSTLTVSNMSPEDSSIYLCARSAGRDTEAFFGQGTRLTVV.

This clone has a single count. The chain carries TRBV6-5 and TRBJ1-1; D is undetermined. Between the trimmed V and J ends, which lost 5 bases and 7 bases, there was a span of 11 bases. Germline CDR1 MNHEY, CDR2 SVGAGI. The CDR3 is 12 residues long. CDR3 DNA: TGTGCCAGCAGTGAACTCAGATTTGAAGCTTTCTTT. It encodes CASSELRFEAFF.

V and J are TRBV29-1 and TRBJ2-3; D gene uncertain. Per germline, CDR1 SQVTM and CDR2 ANQGSEA. V gave up 4 bases and J gave up 6 bases, with 8 bases separating them. There are 11 residues in the CDR3. CDR3 DNA sequence: TGCAGCGTTGTTTGGGGTGATACGCAGTATTTT. It yields the protein CSVVWGDTQYF.

The rearrangement links TRBV18 to TRBJ1-4; D is uncertain. V was trimmed by 2 bases and J by 3 bases, leaving 13 bases between them. The CDR3 extends over 16 amino acids. Germline V gene data show CDR1 as KGHSH and CDR2 as LQKENI. This chain's CDR3 is CASSPIMGSANEKLFF. CDR3 bases: TGTGCCAGCTCACCAATTATGGGAAGTGCTAATGAAAAACTGTTTTTT.

The chain employs TRBV4-1 and TRBJ2-3; D is ambiguous. The CDR3 runs 13 residues. Trimming cost V 0 bases and J 0 bases, with 1 base left between them. Germline loops: CDR1 MGHRA, CDR2 YSYEKL. CDR3 sequence: CASSQESTDTQYF. Here the CDR3 DNA reads TGCGCCAGCAGCCAAGAAAGCACAGATACGCAGTATTTT.

CDR3 region: CASRGGTGGHGYTF. The CDR3 region has the DNA TGTGCCAGCAGAGGCGGGACAGGGGGCCATGGCTACACCTTC. This rearrangement joins TRBV6-1 to TRBJ1-2; the match to TRBD1 covers 12 bases. Germline lookup yields CDR1 MNHNS and CDR2 SASEGT. This CDR3 is 14 amino acids long. The junction had 5 bases not matched to a gene; V was cut back by 6 bases and J by 6 bases.

The gene calls are TRBV16 and TRBJ1-2; TRBD1 agrees at 12 bases. The CDR3 is 15 residues long. V lost 0 bases, J lost 8 bases, and 4 bases stayed unmatched. CDR1 and CDR2 from the germline V gene are KGHSY and FQNENV. Written as DNA, the CDR3 is TGTGCCAGCAGCCAATCTTTCGGGACAGGGGGCGGCTACACCTTC. Encoded protein: CASSQSFGTGGGYTF.

The chain joins TRBV11-1 to TRBJ1-1; no reliable D call. The CDR3 spans 14 residues. Deletions cut 7 bases from V and 4 bases from J, with 16 bases between. Germline V gene sequence: CDR1 SGHAT, CDR2 FQDESV (reference sequence). In nucleotides, the CDR3 is TGTGCCAGCACCAGAACGGGAGGAGGCACTGAAGCTTTCTTT. This encodes CASTRTGGGTEAFF.

The V gene is TRBV5-1, the J gene TRBJ2-5; TRBD1 matches 8 bases. This CDR3 is 15 amino acids long. V lost 0 bases to trimming and J lost 5 bases; unmatched junction nucleotides: 6. Germline values: CDR1 SGHRS, CDR2 YFSETQ. In DNA form, the CDR3 reads TGCGCCAGCAGCTTGGCTCAGGGGGCCGGGGAGACCCAGTACTTC. Amino acid sequence: CASSLAQGAGETQYF.

The chain links TRBV28 to TRBJ1-5; D unresolved. The CDR3 covers 11 residues. Germline V gene sequence: CDR1 MDHEN, CDR2 SYDVKM. Trimming pared 5 bases from V and 6 bases from J, leaving 5 bases between. For the CDR3, the DNA is TGTGCCAGCAGTGCGAGTCAGCCCCAGCATTTT. Translated, it gives CASSASQPQHF.

The rearrangement joins TRBV27 to TRBJ2-5, with 8 nucleotides matching TRBD2. With 8 bases clipped from V and 8 bases from J, the junction kept 13 bases outside the gene matches. From germline, CDR1 is MNHEY and CDR2 SMNVEV (reference sequence). The CDR3 covers 14 residues. In DNA form, the CDR3 reads TGTGCCAGCCGAGAGGCGGGGGGCGGAGTAACCCAGTACTTC. It encodes CASREAGGGVTQYF.

The V call is TRBV7-9, the J call TRBJ1-1; D unclear. Trimming removed 5 bases at V and 0 bases at J, with 7 bases between. Germline CDR1 SEHNR, CDR2 FQNEAQ (reference sequence). The CDR3 is 13 residues long. The CDR3 DNA reads as TGTGCCAGCAGCCTGGAGGTGAACACTGAAGCTTTCTTT. Protein: CASSLEVNTEAFF. Full variable domain (remainder filled in from reference TRBV7-9 and TRBJ1-1): DTGVSQNPRHKITKRGQNVTFRCDPISEHNRLYWYRQTLGQGPEFLTYFQNEAQLEKSRLLSDRFSAERPKGSFSTLEIQRTEQGDSAMYLCASSLEVNTEAFFGQGTRLTVV.

J is TRBJ2-7 and V is TRBV5-1; 11 bases map to TRBD1. The CDR3 extends over 16 amino acids. The J segment lost 4 bases and the V segment lost 0 bases, leaving 6 bases of the junction unmatched. Germline CDR1 and CDR2: SGHRS and YFSETQ. The DNA for the CDR3 is TGCGCCAGCAGCTTGGAACCGGGACAGGGGGTTTACGAGCAGTACTTC. Translating it yields CASSLEPGQGVYEQYF.

This clone was counted between two and nine times. The chain carries TRBV6-1 and TRBJ2-2; TRBD1 aligns across 7 bases. The CDR3 is 13 amino acids. Germline trimming cut 6 bases from V and 6 bases from J; bases unmatched to any gene: 4. CDR1 and CDR2 (germline): MNHNS, SASEGT. This chain's CDR3 is CASSVTGSGELFF. DNA for the CDR3: TGTGCCAGCAGCGTGACAGGGTCCGGGGAGCTGTTTTTT.

With regard to this clone: Mismatch with germline at one junction end may stem from a read error. The chain joins TRBV6-1 to TRBJ1-2, with 10 nucleotides matching TRBD1. The CDR3 has 14 amino acids. The germline V gene has CDR1 MNHNS and CDR2 SASEGT. CDR3 in amino acids: CASSATGGGYGCTF. CDR3 bases: TGTGCCAGCAGTGCGACAGGGGGCGGCTATGGCTGCACCTTC.

The rearrangement uses TRBV7-9 and TRBJ2-1; 8 nucleotides agree with TRBD2. This CDR3 has 15 residues. Per germline, CDR1 SEHNR and CDR2 FQNEAQ (reference sequence). V shed 1 base and J 8 bases; nucleotides not matched to a gene: 7. The CDR3 protein is CASSLVGGGFYEQFF. CDR3 bases: TGTGCCAGCAGCTTAGTCGGCGGGGGGTTCTATGAGCAGTTCTTC.

This chain joins TRBV6-5 and TRBJ2-5, with D perhaps TRBD2 (7 bases). The DNA end is a closer match to TRBJ2-7, so the J assignment may be wrong. The CDR3 extends over 15 amino acids. Germline CDR1 MNHEY, CDR2 SVGAGI. CDR3 loop: CASRPTLGGLYEQYF. CDR3 sequence (DNA): TGTGCCAGCAGGCCCACCTTGGGGGGGCTCTACGAGCAGTACTTC.

J is TRBJ2-5 and V is TRBV19; the D is unclear. The CDR3 is 13 residues long. The germline gives CDR1 LNHDA, CDR2 SQIVND (reference sequence). V was clipped by 4 bases and J by 4 bases, with 10 bases between them. The CDR3 DNA sequence: TGTGCCAGTAGTAATATCTGGGGAGAGACCCAGTACTTC. This encodes CASSNIWGETQYF.

In its sample, this clone was seen many times. The chain combines TRBV2 with TRBJ1-1, with D unclear. The V gene's germline CDR1 is SNHLY and CDR2 FYNNEI. CDR3 length equals 12 residues. V dropped 7 bases and J dropped 2 bases, with 8 bases sitting between them. For the CDR3, the DNA is TGTGCCAGCAAAGTGCGTAACACTGAAGCTTTCTTT. Its protein is CASKVRNTEAFF.

A few counts support this clone. The chain is built from TRBV19 and TRBJ1-5, with 8 bases aligning to TRBD1. The CDR3 is 14 residues long. CDR1 is LNHDA, CDR2 SQIVND, per germline (reference sequence). The V gene end was trimmed by 7 bases and the J gene end by 11 bases; junction bases not matched to a gene: 13. In DNA form, the CDR3 reads TGTGCCAGTACCAGGGACAGGATAAGTGGAGCCCAGCATTTT. This sequence encodes CASTRDRISGAQHF.

This clone has a single count. The rearrangement links TRBV2 to TRBJ1-2; TRBD1 agrees at 9 bases. With V trimmed by 5 bases and J by 4 bases, 8 bases remained unmatched. The CDR3 length is 15 residues. CDR1 is SNHLY, CDR2 FYNNEI, per germline. For the CDR3, the DNA is TGTGCCAGCAGTCCTGAGACAGGGGGTACCTATGGCTACACCTTC. The encoded protein is CASSPETGGTYGYTF. The full variable domain, its missing parts supplied by reference TRBV2 and TRBJ1-2, is EPEVTQTPSHQVTQMGQEVILRCVPISNHLYFYWYRQILGQKVEFLVSFYNNEISEKSEIFDDQFSVERPDGSNFTLKIRSTKLEDSAMYFCASSPETGGTYGYTFGSGTRLTVV.

The chain has TRBV11-1 and TRBJ1-1; D perhaps matches TRBD1 (6 bases). Germline CDR1 and CDR2: SGHAT and FQDESV (reference sequence). Trimming stripped 5 bases from V and 0 bases from J, with 10 bases between. The CDR3 loop spans 14 amino acids. The CDR3 sequence: CASSGRGVNTEAFF. CDR3 in DNA: TGTGCCAGCAGCGGAAGGGGGGTGAACACTGAAGCTTTCTTT.

J is TRBJ1-6 and V is TRBV5-1; TRBD1 is a possible D gene (6 bases). The V end was cut by 0 bases, the J end by 6 bases, with 13 bases between. In germline, CDR1 is SGHRS, CDR2 YFSETQ. This CDR3 is 16 amino acids long. The CDR3 protein is CASSLAGGSPNSPLHF. The CDR3 DNA follows: TGCGCCAGCAGCTTGGCCGGGGGCTCCCCTAATTCACCCCTCCACTTT.